This passage covers 26 T cell receptor beta chains from one sample sequenced in a study of blood T cell repertoires in COVID-19. Generated by immunoSEQ multiplex PCR, the TCRdb table keeps only in-frame clones and is missing some. The profile shows about 32,000 clones, 75% to 90% of them singletons. The material sequenced was peripheral blood. The receptors shown here come from a man in his sixties with active or convalescent COVID-19.

J is TRBJ2-1 and V is TRBV6-2 or TRBV6-3, with 10 bases that match TRBD2. Germline V gives CDR1 MNHEY, CDR2 SVGEGT. J gave up 3 bases and V 2 bases, and 7 bases lay outside the gene matches. The CDR3 has 17 amino acids. The CDR3 is CASSYPPSGSIYNEQFF. DNA for the CDR3: TGTGCCAGCAGTTACCCCCCTAGCGGGAGTATCTACAATGAGCAGTTCTTC.

This chain uses TRBV15 with TRBJ2-3, with D unclear. CDR3 size: 17 residues. V lost 1 base, J lost 5 bases, and 19 bases lay in between. Germline-derived CDR1 and CDR2 are LNHNV and YYDKDF (reference sequence). As DNA, the CDR3 is TGTGCCACCAGCAGAGGGCGGCGGCTCACCGGTTTAGATACGCAGTATTTT. It is translated as CATSRGRRLTGLDTQYF.

The chain carries TRBV2 and TRBJ1-1, with D possibly TRBD1 on 5 matching bases. The germline CDR1 and CDR2 sequences are SNHLY and FYNNEI. Deletions cut 2 bases from V and 7 bases from J, with 8 bases between. The CDR3 is 12 amino acids. CDR3 amino acids: CASSERDSEAFF. CDR3 in DNA: TGTGCCAGCAGTGAACGCGACAGTGAAGCTTTCTTT. The entire variable domain, with the rest obtained from reference TRBV2 and TRBJ1-1, is as follows: EPEVTQTPSHQVTQMGQEVILRCVPISNHLYFYWYRQILGQKVEFLVSFYNNEISEKSEIFDDQFSVERPDGSNFTLKIRSTKLEDSAMYFCASSERDSEAFFGQGTRLTVV.

The V and J genes are TRBV28 and TRBJ1-6; D is perhaps TRBD1 (5 bases). V was pared by 1 base and J by 10 bases, with 11 bases between. Germline CDR1 is MDHEN and CDR2 is SYDVKM. The CDR3 is 14 residues long. CDR3 nucleotides: TGTGCCAGCAGTTTATCCCAGGGCTACTCACCCCTCCACTTT. Translating it yields CASSLSQGYSPLHF. Complete variable domain (other parts from reference TRBV28 and TRBJ1-6): DVKVTQSSRYLVKRTGEKVFLECVQDMDHENMFWYRQDPGLGLRLIYFSYDVKMKEKGDIPEGYSVSREKKERFSLILESASTNQTSMYLCASSLSQGYSPLHFGNGTRLTVT.

Turning to this clone: This specimen includes other DNA sequences encoding the same CDR3. The rearrangement links TRBV14 to TRBJ1-1, with D possibly TRBD1 on 6 matching bases. CDR3 size: 14 residues. Trimming cost V 3 bases and J 2 bases, with 10 bases left between them. Germline CDR1 is SGHDN and CDR2 is FVKESK. CDR3 loop: CASSQFRGNTEAFF. CDR3 DNA sequence: TGTGCCAGCAGCCAGTTCAGGGGTAACACTGAAGCTTTCTTT.

The chain has TRBV10-3 and TRBJ1-1, with unresolved D. This CDR3 contains 16 residues. With 2 bases removed from V and 0 bases from J, the gap between germline ends came to 13 bases. Looked up from germline, CDR1 is ENHRY and CDR2 is SYGVKD. The CDR3 spells CAISEKPGAMNTEAFF. CDR3 nucleotides: TGTGCCATCAGTGAGAAACCTGGAGCTATGAACACTGAAGCTTTCTTT.

This rearrangement joins TRBV27 to TRBJ2-1; 12 bases line up with TRBD2. J lost 6 bases, V lost 6 bases, and 6 bases had no gene match. This CDR3 has 15 amino acids. Germline values: CDR1 MNHEY, CDR2 SMNVEV (reference sequence). The CDR3 nucleotides are TGTGCCAGCAGCCGAACGGGACTAGCGGGCAATGAGCAGTTCTTC. Its translation: CASSRTGLAGNEQFF.

This chain connects TRBV2 to TRBJ2-2; TRBD2 agrees at 7 bases. This CDR3 has 15 residues. Per the germline V gene, CDR1 is SNHLY and CDR2 is FYNNEI. J gave up 6 bases and V 6 bases, and 10 bases lay outside the gene matches. The CDR3 spells CASSLGRDAPGELFF. CDR3 bases: TGTGCCAGCAGCTTAGGGAGGGATGCTCCCGGGGAGCTGTTTTTT.

In this sample, this clone turned up a few times. This chain joins TRBV6-5 and TRBJ2-7; 10 bases line up with TRBD2. The CDR3 is made up of 14 amino acids. Trimming at V came to 4 bases and at J to 2 bases, leaving 2 bases not matched to a gene. Germline-derived CDR1 and CDR2 are MNHEY and SVGAGI. The CDR3 coding sequence is TGTGCCAGCAGTTTGGGACTAGCGACCTACGAGCAGTACGTC. Its protein is CASSLGLATYEQYV.

This clone occurred once. The chain carries TRBV11-2 and TRBJ2-3, with D possibly being TRBD2 (5 bases). The CDR3 extends over 12 amino acids. The germline V gene encodes CDR1 SGHAT and CDR2 FQNNGV. Trimming left V 7 bases short and J 8 bases short, with 13 bases between. The CDR3 is CASTLLEGTQYF. The CDR3, as DNA: TGTGCCAGCACCTTGCTTGAGGGTACGCAGTATTTT.

The V gene is TRBV5-5, the J gene TRBJ2-2; possibly TRBD1 for D (6 bases). This CDR3 is 14 amino acids long. V was cut by 5 bases and J by 6 bases, with 14 bases left in between. The V gene's germline CDR1 is SGHKS and CDR2 YYEKEE (reference sequence). The CDR3 region is CASRQTGSAGELFF. For the CDR3, the DNA is TGTGCCAGCAGGCAAACAGGGAGCGCCGGGGAGCTGTTTTTT.

The chain employs TRBV6-2 or TRBV6-3 and TRBJ2-1; TRBD2 matches at 13 bases. With 2 bases clipped from V and 1 base from J, the junction kept 11 bases outside the gene matches. The CDR3 has 20 amino acids. The germline V gene has CDR1 MNHEY and CDR2 SVGEGT. CDR3 in DNA: TGTGCCAGCAGTTACAAATCCGGGACTAGCGGGATAAGGTCCTACAATGAGCAGTTCTTC. Translated, it gives CASSYKSGTSGIRSYNEQFF.

This chain joins TRBV5-1 and TRBJ2-1; TRBD1 aligns across 9 bases. The CDR3 is 14 residues long. Germline loops: CDR1 SGHRS, CDR2 YFSETQ. The junction had 6 bases not matched to a gene; V was cut back by 4 bases and J by 7 bases. The CDR3 DNA reads as TGCGCCAGCAGCACGGGGACAGGGCTTAATGAGCAGTTCTTC. Its translation: CASSTGTGLNEQFF. Full variable domain (outside the CDR3, taken from reference TRBV5-1 and TRBJ2-1): KAGVTQTPRYLIKTRGQQVTLSCSPISGHRSVSWYQQTPGQGLQFLFEYFSETQRNKGNFPGRFSGRQFSNSRSEMNVSTLELGDSALYLCASSTGTGLNEQFFGPGTRLTVL.

This chain connects TRBV19 to TRBJ1-6; weak D call: TRBD1 (5 bases). The germline CDR1 and CDR2 sequences are LNHDA and SQIVND (reference sequence). The CDR3 sequence is 13 residues long. V gave up 1 base and J gave up 7 bases, with 5 bases separating them. This CDR3 is CASSIGGNSPLHF. The CDR3 nucleotides are TGTGCCAGTAGTATAGGGGGCAATTCACCCCTCCACTTT.

This chain uses TRBV10-2 with TRBJ2-1; maybe TRBD2 (7 bases). The CDR3 runs to 15 residues. The ends were cut back, 8 bases at V and 5 bases at J, with 19 bases in the middle. Germline loops: CDR1 WSHSY, CDR2 SAAADI. Written as DNA, the CDR3 is TGCGCCAGCCAAAGAAACGGGGGGCACCACAATGAGCAGTTCTTC. Protein sequence: CASQRNGGHHNEQFF.

V and J are TRBV25-1 and TRBJ1-2; no definite D call. The germline V gene has CDR1 MGHDK and CDR2 SYGVNS. With 1 base removed from V and 5 bases from J, the gap between germline ends came to 5 bases. This CDR3 is built from 12 residues. CDR3 nucleotide sequence: TGTGCCAGCAGTGAATCTTTTTATGGCTACACCTTC. Amino acids: CASSESFYGYTF.

The V gene is TRBV28, the J gene TRBJ2-5, with TRBD2 as a possible D gene (7 bases). Germline V gene sequence: CDR1 MDHEN, CDR2 SYDVKM. V was trimmed by 3 bases and J by 5 bases, leaving 13 bases between them. The CDR3 totals 14 residues. The CDR3 here is CASSLAGAGETQYF. CDR3 bases: TGTGCCAGCAGTTTGGCGGGGGCCGGCGAGACCCAGTACTTC.

V and J are TRBV3-1 (or the pseudogene TRBV3-2) and TRBJ1-2; tentative D call: TRBD1 (5 bases). The germline CDR1 and CDR2 sequences are LGHDT and YNNKEL (reference sequence). V lost 3 bases and J lost 7, with 12 bases in between. The CDR3 sequence is 13 residues long. CDR3 sequence reads: CASSHFQGSGYTF. DNA of the CDR3: TGTGCCAGCAGCCATTTTCAGGGTTCTGGCTACACCTTC.

V usage is TRBV6-5 and J usage is TRBJ1-5; 8 nucleotides line up with TRBD1. Germline loops: CDR1 MNHEY, CDR2 SVGAGI. The CDR3 loop spans 13 amino acids. With 6 bases clipped from V and 5 bases from J, the junction kept 3 bases outside the gene matches. The CDR3 DNA reads as TGTGCCAGCAGACTACAGGGGGATCAGCCCCAGCATTTT. This translates into CASRLQGDQPQHF.

This clone came up once. The chain is built from TRBV19 and TRBJ2-3; 7 positions agree with TRBD2. Germline V lookup: CDR1 LNHDA, CDR2 SQIVND (reference sequence). After removal of 5 bases from V and 4 bases from J, the junction contained 12 bases not matched to a gene. The CDR3 covers 16 residues. The chain's CDR3 is CASSPELARVADTQYF. For the CDR3, the DNA is TGTGCCAGTAGTCCCGAACTAGCGCGAGTGGCAGATACGCAGTATTTT.

This clone was observed once. The V call is TRBV29-1, the J call TRBJ2-5; TRBD2 might be the D (5 bases). The CDR3 has 11 residues. The ends were cut back, 8 bases at V and 7 bases at J, with 14 bases in the middle. Germline V lookup: CDR1 SQVTM, CDR2 ANQGSEA. CDR3 loop: CSSQDSVTQYF. The DNA for the CDR3 is TGCAGCTCCCAGGACTCCGTGACCCAGTACTTC. Together with reference TRBV29-1 and TRBJ2-5, the CDR3 gives the full variable domain: SAVISQKPSRDICQRGTSLTIQCQVDSQVTMMFWYRQQPGQSLTLIATANQGSEATYESGFVIDKFPISRPNLTFSTLTVSNMSPEDSSIYLCSSQDSVTQYFGPGTRLLVL.

This clone was seen a handful of times. The CDR3 DNA reads as TGTGCCAGCACTGTCACTAGCGGGGGGGCCTACGAGCAGTACGTC. Translated: CASTVTSGGAYEQYV. The chain carries TRBV6-5 and TRBJ2-7; 13 positions match TRBD2. This CDR3 is 15 amino acids long. The ends lost 7 bases at V and 2 bases at J; junction bases unmatched: 5. Germline loops: CDR1 MNHEY, CDR2 SVGAGI.

This clone was detected once. The rearrangement joins TRBV6-5 to TRBJ2-5, with 12 bases lining up with TRBD2. The CDR3 consists of 14 residues. Germline V gene sequence: CDR1 MNHEY, CDR2 SVGAGI. Losses at the gene ends were 4 bases for V and 8 bases for J; bases not matched to a gene: 5. The CDR3: CASSWTSGEGTQYF. For the CDR3, the DNA is TGTGCCAGCAGTTGGACTAGCGGGGAGGGAACCCAGTACTTC.

This clone was counted a single time. The V call is TRBV5-5, the J call TRBJ2-3, with 8 bases lining up with TRBD1. Germline lookup yields CDR1 SGHKS and CDR2 YYEKEE (reference sequence). The CDR3 is 15 amino acids. Germline trimming cut 1 base from V and 1 base from J; bases unmatched to any gene: 2. CDR3 coding DNA: TGTGCCAGCAGCTTGTGGGGACAGGGCACAGATACGCAGTATTTT. It encodes CASSLWGQGTDTQYF. The full variable domain, completed using reference TRBV5-5 and TRBJ2-3, is DAGVTQSPTHLIKTRGQQVTLRCSPISGHKSVSWYQQVLGQGPQFIFQYYEKEERGRGNFPDRFSARQFPNYSSELNVNALLLGDSALYLCASSLWGQGTDTQYFGPGTRLTVL.

The chain couples TRBV19 to TRBJ1-5, with a possible D match to TRBD1 (6 bases). V was shortened by 3 bases and J by 0 bases, with 15 bases between the two germline ends. The germline V gene has CDR1 LNHDA and CDR2 SQIVND (reference sequence). The CDR3 totals 17 residues. CDR3 sequence reads: CASSIPSGGFSNQPQHF. CDR3 nucleotides: TGTGCCAGTAGTATCCCGAGTGGGGGCTTTAGCAATCAGCCCCAGCATTTT.

The chain couples TRBV6-5 to TRBJ2-5; D unresolved. The CDR3 covers 11 residues. Trimming left V 5 bases short and J 5 bases short, with 6 bases between. CDR1 MNHEY and CDR2 SVGAGI come from the germline V gene. The CDR3 spells CASSQAETQYF. In nucleotides, the CDR3 is TGTGCCAGCAGTCAGGCGGAGACCCAGTACTTC.